Listed below are T cell receptor beta chains from one sample, sequenced in a study of regulatory T cells in long-lasting Graves disease. TCRdb passed the multiplex PCR reads through MiXCR, listing each CDR3 protein once. The sample holds about 470,000 distinct CDR3 sequences, around a fifth seen once. The source was peripheral blood mononuclear cells (PBMCs), collected when the disease was refractory, from a patient treated with antithyroid drugs. These receptor sequences come from a female donor with Graves disease. The CDR3 runs from the conserved cysteine through the conserved F or W. Fields, in order: J gene, V gene, D gene, clone size, CDR3 protein. A D gene is named only where the DNA matches it firmly. Size is omitted from some rows. Given values are once, few, many or a class for expanded clones.

j_call: TRBJ2-4
v_call: TRBV7-9
d_call: NA
clone_size: many
cdr3_aa: CASTEDNGIQYF

j_call: TRBJ1-2
v_call: TRBV12-3/TRBV12-4
d_call: NA
clone_size: many
cdr3_aa: CASSLVRQAGDGYTF

j_call: TRBJ1-2
v_call: TRBV5-5
d_call: NA
clone_size: many
cdr3_aa: CASSPRGGGVSYGYTF

j_call: TRBJ2-7
v_call: TRBV19
d_call: NA
clone_size: few
cdr3_aa: CASSTDETYEQYF

j_call: TRBJ1-5
v_call: TRBV12-3/TRBV12-4
d_call: TRBD1
clone_size: many
cdr3_aa: CASSFAGGTENQPQHF

j_call: TRBJ1-2
v_call: TRBV28
d_call: NA
clone_size: many
cdr3_aa: CASSSIPGRMDGYTF

j_call: TRBJ1-6
v_call: TRBV20-1
d_call: NA
clone_size: few
cdr3_aa: CSARGTDRNSPLHF

j_call: TRBJ1-5
v_call: TRBV6-2/TRBV6-3
d_call: NA
clone_size: many
cdr3_aa: CASSYGQGYNQPQHF

j_call: TRBJ1-3
v_call: TRBV6-2/TRBV6-3
d_call: NA
clone_size: few
cdr3_aa: CASSYSTLLSGNTIYF

j_call: TRBJ2-5
v_call: TRBV28
d_call: TRBD1
clone_size: many
cdr3_aa: CASSTRRQGHQETQYF

j_call: TRBJ2-7
v_call: TRBV11-2
d_call: NA
clone_size: many
cdr3_aa: CASSLDYIRAEQYF

j_call: TRBJ2-7
v_call: TRBV9
d_call: NA
clone_size: many
cdr3_aa: CASSARDTYEQYF

j_call: TRBJ2-2
v_call: TRBV7-8
d_call: TRBD2
clone_size: NA
cdr3_aa: CASPHLTTSSANTGELFF

j_call: TRBJ1-1
v_call: TRBV19
d_call: NA
clone_size: NA
cdr3_aa: CASSIGPGTTEAFF

j_call: TRBJ1-4
v_call: TRBV28
d_call: NA
clone_size: many
cdr3_aa: CASTMVNEKLFF

j_call: TRBJ2-5
v_call: TRBV5-6
d_call: NA
clone_size: many
cdr3_aa: CASSLRRERSLQETQYF

j_call: TRBJ2-5
v_call: TRBV7-3
d_call: TRBD1
clone_size: few
cdr3_aa: CASSLRIAGTENHLETQYF

j_call: TRBJ1-1
v_call: TRBV13
d_call: TRBD1
clone_size: few
cdr3_aa: CASSQSRWTGGSSITDTEAFF

j_call: TRBJ1-2
v_call: TRBV28
d_call: NA
clone_size: few
cdr3_aa: CASSFNGQNLNYGYTF

j_call: TRBJ1-1
v_call: TRBV3-1
d_call: NA
clone_size: few
cdr3_aa: CASSQRGVNTEAFF

j_call: TRBJ1-4
v_call: TRBV27
d_call: TRBD1
clone_size: NA
cdr3_aa: CASSNYRGDNEKLFF

j_call: TRBJ1-2
v_call: TRBV19
d_call: NA
clone_size: few
cdr3_aa: CATPGVALLNYGYTF

j_call: TRBJ2-7
v_call: TRBV6-5
d_call: TRBD2
clone_size: few
cdr3_aa: CASSYSPLAGNEQYF

j_call: TRBJ2-5
v_call: TRBV11-2
d_call: NA
clone_size: few
cdr3_aa: CASSQTGTQQETQYF

j_call: TRBJ1-3
v_call: TRBV9
d_call: NA
clone_size: NA
cdr3_aa: CASSLGGEGNTIYF

j_call: TRBJ2-3
v_call: TRBV5-1
d_call: NA
clone_size: NA
cdr3_aa: CASSLAETGGTDTQYF

j_call: TRBJ1-5
v_call: TRBV20-1
d_call: TRBD1
clone_size: many
cdr3_aa: CSATDRDQPQHF

j_call: TRBJ2-7
v_call: TRBV7-9
d_call: TRBD1
clone_size: many
cdr3_aa: CASSWRAGGGDEQYF

j_call: TRBJ2-5
v_call: TRBV24-1
d_call: TRBD1
clone_size: many
cdr3_aa: CATSDLTGGRETQYF

j_call: TRBJ1-1
v_call: TRBV5-1
d_call: TRBD1
clone_size: NA
cdr3_aa: CASSLGRDRVNTEAFF

j_call: TRBJ1-1
v_call: TRBV7-9
d_call: NA
clone_size: NA
cdr3_aa: CANRPREGTEAFF

j_call: TRBJ1-5
v_call: TRBV2
d_call: TRBD1
clone_size: NA
cdr3_aa: CASSHGTGRQPQHF

j_call: TRBJ2-1
v_call: TRBV11-3
d_call: NA
clone_size: NA
cdr3_aa: CASSLEYREEQFF

j_call: TRBJ2-5
v_call: TRBV30
d_call: TRBD1
clone_size: many
cdr3_aa: CAWSVGQRETQYF

j_call: TRBJ2-3
v_call: TRBV24-1
d_call: NA
clone_size: NA
cdr3_aa: CATNRGGTDTQYF

j_call: TRBJ1-2
v_call: TRBV29-1
d_call: TRBD1
clone_size: many
cdr3_aa: CSARGQGNLSYGYTF

j_call: TRBJ1-1
v_call: TRBV7-9
d_call: NA
clone_size: many
cdr3_aa: CASSLDGLMNTEAFF

j_call: TRBJ1-6
v_call: TRBV20-1
d_call: NA
clone_size: few
cdr3_aa: CSASPFRGTDSPLHF

j_call: TRBJ2-3
v_call: TRBV27
d_call: TRBD2
clone_size: NA
cdr3_aa: CASSLIAGEKKTQYF

j_call: TRBJ1-2
v_call: TRBV27
d_call: TRBD1
clone_size: NA
cdr3_aa: CASKPSETGQGGYTF

j_call: TRBJ1-4
v_call: TRBV12-3/TRBV12-4
d_call: TRBD1
clone_size: NA
cdr3_aa: CASRRGQRNEKLFF

j_call: TRBJ1-1
v_call: TRBV13
d_call: NA
clone_size: many
cdr3_aa: CASSLEAVNTEAFF

j_call: TRBJ1-2
v_call: TRBV6-2/TRBV6-3
d_call: TRBD1
clone_size: NA
cdr3_aa: CASSYGTDSRDGYTF

j_call: TRBJ2-7
v_call: TRBV6-1
d_call: TRBD2
clone_size: few
cdr3_aa: CASIGLAGGGYEQYF

j_call: TRBJ1-5
v_call: TRBV30
d_call: TRBD1
clone_size: NA
cdr3_aa: CAWREGQLNSNQPQHF

j_call: TRBJ2-1
v_call: TRBV12-3/TRBV12-4
d_call: TRBD1
clone_size: NA
cdr3_aa: CASSWGQGGNEQFF

j_call: TRBJ2-7
v_call: TRBV28
d_call: NA
clone_size: many
cdr3_aa: CASSSGNSYEQYF

j_call: TRBJ1-1
v_call: TRBV18
d_call: NA
clone_size: few
cdr3_aa: CASSSGESEAFF

j_call: TRBJ2-3
v_call: TRBV28
d_call: NA
clone_size: NA
cdr3_aa: CASTQFSTDTQYF

j_call: TRBJ2-5
v_call: TRBV20-1
d_call: NA
clone_size: few
cdr3_aa: CSAVGFQETQYF

j_call: TRBJ2-1
v_call: TRBV7-8
d_call: NA
clone_size: NA
cdr3_aa: CASSLNPAGYGHNEQFF

j_call: TRBJ1-5
v_call: TRBV28
d_call: TRBD1
clone_size: many
cdr3_aa: CASNRAGQGANQPQHF

j_call: TRBJ2-6
v_call: TRBV20-1
d_call: NA
clone_size: few
cdr3_aa: CSAPEAGKGTGANVLTF

j_call: TRBJ2-7
v_call: TRBV7-2
d_call: NA
clone_size: few
cdr3_aa: CASSLRNPGGLGEQYF

j_call: TRBJ2-7
v_call: TRBV28
d_call: NA
clone_size: many
cdr3_aa: CASSLSPASYEQYF

j_call: TRBJ2-7
v_call: TRBV6-1
d_call: NA
clone_size: NA
cdr3_aa: CASKSVAYEQYF